Shown below are 23 T cell receptor beta chains from a single sample sequenced in a study of cytomegalovirus exposure and HLA in healthy donors. Researchers ran the PCR with 60 Vbeta and 13 Jbeta primers. Produced via immunoSEQ multiplex PCR; TCRdb's table is partial and in-frame only. The sample gives 180,000 or so clones, 82% of which show up once; approximately 1.6% is in the top ten. The material sequenced was PBMCs. The receptors shown here come from a male donor in good health and CMV-seronegative.

The chain is built from TRBV6-6 and TRBJ1-1; weak D call: TRBD1 (5 bases). Trimming cost V 7 bases and J 0 bases, with 18 bases left between them. Germline V gene data show CDR1 as MNHNY and CDR2 as SVGAGI (reference sequence). The CDR3 covers 16 residues. The CDR3 region is CASNEETVRMNTEAFF. DNA for the CDR3: TGTGCCAGCAACGAAGAGACAGTTAGAATGAACACTGAAGCTTTCTTT.

The V call is TRBV9, the J call TRBJ1-5; TRBD1 agrees at 8 bases. CDR1 is SGDLS and CDR2 is YYNGEE in the germline V gene. V shed 8 bases and J 2 bases; nucleotides not matched to a gene: 12. The CDR3 contains 16 residues. The CDR3 DNA sequence: TGTGCCAGGAGGACCCCGACAGGGGATGGCAATCAGCCCCAGCATTTT. Encoded protein: CARRTPTGDGNQPQHF.

This clone appeared a few times. V gene TRBV18 combines with J gene TRBJ2-7, with D maybe TRBD2 (6 bases). Trimming pared 6 bases from V and 4 bases from J, leaving 19 bases between. This CDR3 has 15 amino acids. Germline CDR1 and CDR2: KGHSH and LQKENI. The CDR3 spells CASSAGTASRYEQYF. The CDR3 coding sequence is TGTGCCAGCTCGGCGGGGACTGCATCAAGGTACGAGCAGTACTTC. The whole variable domain, filled in from reference TRBV18 and TRBJ2-7, reads NAGVMQNPRHLVRRRGQEARLRCSPMKGHSHVYWYRQLPEEGLKFMVYLQKENIIDESGMPKERFSAEFPKEGPSILRIQQVVRGDSAAYFCASSAGTASRYEQYFGPGTRLTVT.

The chain uses TRBV12-1 and TRBJ2-2; the table's D call, TRBD1, was not checked against the DNA. TRBV12-1 constitutes a pseudogene. The CDR3 sequence is 13 residues long. Here the CDR3 DNA reads TGTGCCAGCAGCTGGCCTTCCTCCGGGGAGCTGTTTTTT. Protein sequence: CASSWPSSGELFF.

The V and J genes are TRBV28 and TRBJ2-2, with a tentative D call TRBD2 (6 bases). V was clipped by 2 bases and J by 6 bases, with 13 bases between them. Germline lookup yields CDR1 MDHEN and CDR2 SYDVKM. This CDR3 is 15 amino acids long. The CDR3 loop reads CASSLGGSRPGELFF. CDR3 nucleotide sequence: TGTGCCAGCAGTTTAGGAGGGAGTAGGCCCGGGGAGCTGTTTTTT. The variable domain in full, with the rest retrieved from reference TRBV28 and TRBJ2-2, is DVKVTQSSRYLVKRTGEKVFLECVQDMDHENMFWYRQDPGLGLRLIYFSYDVKMKEKGDIPEGYSVSREKKERFSLILESASTNQTSMYLCASSLGGSRPGELFFGEGSRLTVL.

The chain is built from TRBV7-9 and TRBJ2-3, with 7 bases lining up with TRBD2. The J segment lost 1 base and the V segment lost 2 bases, leaving 0 bases of the junction unmatched. There are 14 residues in the CDR3. CDR1 is SEHNR, CDR2 FQNEAQ, per germline (reference sequence). Here the CDR3 DNA reads TGTGCCAGCAGCTTACTAGCGGGCACAGATACGCAGTATTTT. Translation: CASSLLAGTDTQYF.

This sequence joins TRBV18 and TRBJ2-2; 11 bases agree with TRBD2. Per the germline V gene, CDR1 is KGHSH and CDR2 is LQKENI. Trimming cost V 3 bases and J 7 bases; bases outside gene matches: 13. CDR3 size: 18 residues. The CDR3 protein is CASSPTKGLAEPSGELFF. DNA of the CDR3: TGTGCCAGCTCACCGACTAAGGGACTAGCGGAACCTAGCGGGGAGCTGTTTTTT.

Notes on this clone: At one boundary the junction diverges from the germline segment, which might be a read error. The sample contains more than one DNA sequence encoding this CDR3. The rearrangement links TRBV28 to TRBJ2-2; D may be TRBD2 (6 bases). The CDR3 has 14 amino acids. Germline V gene lookup returns CDR1 MDHEN and CDR2 SYDVKM. In nucleotides, the CDR3 is TGCGCCAGCAGTAGGGACTCACACACCGGGGAGCTGTTTTTT. Residues: CASSRDSHTGELFF.

This chain joins TRBV21-1 and TRBJ2-7; TRBD1, as called in the table, went unchecked against the DNA. TRBV21-1 counts as a pseudogene. CDR3 length: 14 residues. CDR3 in amino acids: CASSKVGQHYEQYF. CDR3 sequence (DNA): TGTGCCAGCAGCAAAGTGGGACAGCACTACGAGCAGTACTTC.

V gene TRBV5-1 combines with J gene TRBJ2-7; 11 bases map to TRBD2. Trimming at V came to 4 bases and at J to 9 bases, leaving 15 bases not matched to a gene. The CDR3 has 16 residues. Germline values: CDR1 SGHRS, CDR2 YFSETQ. This CDR3 is CASSAEPTSGSTGQYF. The CDR3 bases are TGCGCCAGCAGCGCAGAACCTACTAGCGGGAGTACTGGGCAGTACTTC.

This clone has a handful of counts. The V gene is TRBV15, the J gene TRBJ2-7, with 7 bases lining up with TRBD2. The CDR3 length is 13 residues. Germline loops: CDR1 LNHNV, CDR2 YYDKDF (reference sequence). The J segment lost 9 bases and the V segment lost 0 bases, leaving 5 bases of the junction unmatched. CDR3 sequence (DNA): TGTGCCACCAGCAGAGATCGTGGGAGGGGGCAGTACTTC. It specifies CATSRDRGRGQYF.

V is TRBV18 and J is TRBJ2-7; TRBD1 agrees at 8 bases. The germline V gene encodes CDR1 KGHSH and CDR2 LQKENI. The length of the CDR3 is 13 residues. V gave up 6 bases and J gave up 3 bases; unmatched junction bases: 4. In nucleotides, the CDR3 is TGTGCCAGCTCGCGGGGACAGGACTACGAGCAGTACTTC. It encodes CASSRGQDYEQYF.

This chain connects TRBV2 to TRBJ2-3; the match to TRBD2 covers 13 bases. The CDR3 is 16 residues long. The junction had 6 bases not matched to a gene; V was cut back by 6 bases and J by 3 bases. Germline loops: CDR1 SNHLY, CDR2 FYNNEI. The DNA for the CDR3 is TGTGCCAGCAGCCCGGGACTAGCGGGAAATACAGATACGCAGTATTTT. Translating it yields CASSPGLAGNTDTQYF.

The sample holds a few counts of this clone. The V and J genes are TRBV27 and TRBJ1-5, with D maybe TRBD1 (5 bases). The ends were cut back, 2 bases at V and 6 bases at J, with 14 bases in the middle. This CDR3 region has 15 residues. CDR1 and CDR2 (germline): MNHEY, SMNVEV (reference sequence). The CDR3 DNA follows: TGTGCCAGCAGTTTAAAGTCGGGGGGGATTCAGCCCCAGCATTTT. It codes for CASSLKSGGIQPQHF.

This sequence joins TRBV4-1 and TRBJ1-2; 8 nucleotides line up with TRBD1. CDR1 MGHRA and CDR2 YSYEKL come from the germline V gene. With V trimmed by 2 bases and J by 2 bases, 10 bases remained unmatched. The CDR3 is 17 amino acids. Here the CDR3 reads CASSQLPPGGQNYGYTF. CDR3 DNA sequence: TGCGCCAGCAGCCAACTTCCCCCAGGGGGCCAAAACTATGGCTACACCTTC.

This clone was counted a few times. The V and J genes are TRBV2 and TRBJ1-3, with D possibly TRBD1 on 6 matching bases. Germline values: CDR1 SNHLY, CDR2 FYNNEI. This CDR3 contains 15 residues. V lost 5 bases and J 2 bases, leaving 13 bases between the germline ends. CDR3 residues: CASSQGYRAGNTIYF. In DNA, the CDR3 is TGTGCCAGCAGTCAGGGCTACAGGGCTGGAAACACCATATATTTT.

This clone has just a few counts. The rearrangement joins TRBV7-9 to TRBJ2-7, with D uncertain. The CDR3 has 14 residues. Trimming pared 5 bases from V and 2 bases from J, leaving 13 bases between. CDR1 and CDR2 from the germline V gene are SEHNR and FQNEAQ (reference sequence). The CDR3 here is CASSPPRSAYEQYF. The CDR3 nucleotides read TGTGCCAGCAGCCCACCTCGGAGCGCCTACGAGCAGTACTTC.

This clone showed up just a few times. This chain connects TRBV30 to TRBJ2-7, with D perhaps TRBD2 (6 bases). This CDR3 is built from 17 residues. With 0 bases removed from V and 0 bases from J, the gap between germline ends came to 18 bases. CDR1 and CDR2 (germline): GTSNPN, SVGIG (reference sequence). CDR3 sequence (DNA): TGTGCCTGGAGTGTAGCCCTTAATGGGGGGAGCTCCTACGAGCAGTACTTC. It codes for CAWSVALNGGSSYEQYF.

The rearrangement links TRBV4-3 to TRBJ2-7; unclear D gene. Looked up from germline, CDR1 is LGHNA and CDR2 is YSLEER. The germline V and J ends were trimmed by 0 bases and 2 bases, with 14 bases remaining between them. This CDR3 contains 16 residues. The DNA for the CDR3 is TGCGCCAGCAGCCAAGAACATCACGGGTTCCCCTACGAGCAGTACTTC. The encoded protein is CASSQEHHGFPYEQYF.

This clone was picked up a small number of times. The chain carries TRBV10-3 and TRBJ2-7, with 8 bases lining up with TRBD2. This CDR3 is built from 13 residues. Germline CDR1 reads ENHRY; CDR2 reads SYGVKD. V shed 10 bases and J 5 bases; nucleotides not matched to a gene: 10. In DNA, the CDR3 is TGTGCCAGCCAACTAGCGGCGGGGGACGAGCAGTACTTC. Its translation is CASQLAAGDEQYF.

The V and J genes are TRBV7-2 and TRBJ2-2, with 7 bases identical to TRBD2. CDR1 is SGHTA and CDR2 is FQGNSA in the germline V gene. The CDR3 contains 15 residues. Trimming took 5 bases from V and 6 from J; bases not matched to a gene: 9. The CDR3 DNA reads as TGTGCCAGCAGCGAGACGGGGGGTCTATCCGGGGAGCTGTTTTTT. It is translated as CASSETGGLSGELFF. The whole variable domain, filled in from reference TRBV7-2 and TRBJ2-2, reads GAGVSQSPSNKVTEKGKDVELRCDPISGHTALYWYRQSLGQGLEFLIYFQGNSAPDKSGLPSDRFSAERTGGSVSTLTIQRTQQEDSAVYLCASSETGGLSGELFFGEGSRLTVL.

The genes are TRBV19 and TRBJ2-7; 7 bases map to TRBD1. This CDR3 contains 15 residues. Germline V lookup: CDR1 LNHDA, CDR2 SQIVND (reference sequence). Unmatched junction bases numbered 5, after V lost 0 bases and J lost 3 bases. Here the CDR3 DNA reads TGTGCCAGTAGTATAGACGGGACAGAACACTACGAGCAGTACTTC. Translating it yields CASSIDGTEHYEQYF.

This chain connects TRBV6-1 to TRBJ2-1, with 9 bases fitting TRBD1. Per germline, CDR1 MNHNS and CDR2 SASEGT. The CDR3 runs to 15 residues. Unmatched junction bases numbered 10, after V lost 3 bases and J lost 10 bases. The chain's CDR3 is CASSDRDRVLHEQFF. The CDR3 DNA is TGTGCCAGCAGTGACCGGGACAGGGTATTGCACGAGCAGTTCTTC.